The 5 T cell receptor beta chains reported below all come from one sample, sequenced in a study of blood T cell repertoires in COVID-19. Generated by immunoSEQ multiplex PCR, the TCRdb table keeps only in-frame clones and is missing some. The table shows 200,000 or so clones, with about 84% occurring only once. Sequencing was performed on PBMCs or T cells enriched from blood (not recorded which). The receptors derive from a woman between 35 and 50 years old with acute COVID-19.

J is TRBJ1-2 and V is TRBV5-1; TRBD1 matches at 7 bases. V shed 4 bases and J 8 bases; nucleotides not matched to a gene: 11. Per the germline V gene, CDR1 is SGHRS and CDR2 is YFSETQ. The CDR3 is made up of 14 amino acids. The CDR3 DNA is TGCGCCAGCAGCCCGCAATCAGGGGGACACGGCTACACCTTC. It is translated as CASSPQSGGHGYTF.

The V call is TRBV4-2, the J call TRBJ1-5; 7 bases align to TRBD1. The V segment lost 4 bases and the J segment 3 bases; nucleotides outside the gene matches: 15. Germline CDR1 LGHNA, CDR2 YNFKEQ. This CDR3 region has 18 residues. CDR3 bases: TGTGCCAGCAGCCCCTACCCGACAGGGAAACTTCCCAATCAGCCCCAGCATTTT. It codes for CASSPYPTGKLPNQPQHF.

V and J are TRBV6-5 and TRBJ1-2, with 8 bases lining up with TRBD1. Germline trimming cut 4 bases from V and 1 base from J; bases unmatched to any gene: 2. CDR1 and CDR2 from the germline V gene are MNHEY and SVGAGI. The CDR3 has 14 residues. Here the CDR3 reads CASSWDRFNYGYTF. The CDR3, as DNA: TGTGCCAGCAGTTGGGACAGGTTTAACTATGGCTACACCTTC.

The J gene is TRBJ1-2, the V gene TRBV2, with 8 bases lining up with TRBD1. Germline loops: CDR1 SNHLY, CDR2 FYNNEI. With 11 bases clipped from V and 4 bases from J, the junction kept 3 bases outside the gene matches. The CDR3 has 11 amino acids. The CDR3 nucleotides read TGTGCCGGCGGACAGGGCTATGGCTACACCTTC. Amino acid sequence: CAGGQGYGYTF.

The chain combines TRBV29-1 with TRBJ2-3; tentatively, D is TRBD2 (5 bases). CDR3 length equals 11 residues. The germline V gene has CDR1 SQVTM and CDR2 ANQGSEA. V was pared by 7 bases and J by 1 base, with 6 bases between. In DNA form, the CDR3 reads TGCAGCGGGGAGCGCACAGATACGCAGTATTTT. Residues: CSGERTDTQYF.